The source of this T cell receptor beta chain is a study of T cell responses to AZD1222 COVID-19 vaccine. Produced via immunoSEQ multiplex PCR; TCRdb's table is partial and in-frame only. The sample gives more than 95,000 clones, around 92% of which show up once; around 1.5% is in the top ten. As regards this clone: The antigen remains unidentified.

Study results and limitations: Nearly half of spike-specific TCRs reportedly target variant regions that are unmutated in the B.1.351 and B.1.1.7 variants.

The sequenced sample was peripheral blood, obtained on day 0 of AZD1222 vaccination. This TCR was recovered from an adult in good health.

CDR3 sequence (DNA): TGTGCCAGCAGCCTCCTCCCGCGGGACGAGCAGTTCTTC. Its protein is CASSLLPRDEQFF. This sequence joins TRBV7-3 and TRBJ2-1; D perhaps matches TRBD2 (6 bases). V was trimmed by 5 bases and J by 10 bases, leaving 15 bases between them. The CDR3 is made up of 13 amino acids. The V gene's germline CDR1 is SGHTA and CDR2 FQGTGA.